A single sample gave rise to the 24 T cell receptor beta chains below, sequenced in a study of cytomegalovirus exposure and HLA in healthy donors. Primers included in the PCR were 60 Vbeta and 13 Jbeta primers. TCRdb's copy holds only in-frame clones and misses some; the assay was immunoSEQ multiplex PCR. The sample comprises 70,000 to 80,000 clones, around 84% of which are singletons, and around 8.9% rests with the top ten. The material sequenced was PBMCs. These receptor sequences come from a woman aged 40 to 50 in good health and CMV-seropositive.

V is TRBV6-5 and J is TRBJ1-2; 9 bases agree with TRBD1. In germline, CDR1 is MNHEY, CDR2 SVGAGI. V lost 6 bases, J lost 2 bases, and 1 base stayed unmatched. The CDR3 has 13 residues. The CDR3, as DNA: TGTGCCAGCAGGGGGACAGGGAACTATGGCTACACCTTC. Protein: CASRGTGNYGYTF.

This clone has just a few counts. The chain couples TRBV5-1 to TRBJ2-3, with TRBD2 matching 12 bases. Germline V gene sequence: CDR1 SGHRS, CDR2 YFSETQ. V gave up 1 base and J gave up 2 bases; unmatched junction bases: 2. CDR3 length equals 16 residues. This CDR3 reads CASSLLAGGPTDTQYF. In DNA, the CDR3 is TGCGCCAGCAGCTTGCTAGCGGGGGGGCCCACAGATACGCAGTATTTT.

The chain links TRBV7-8 to TRBJ1-5; 7 nucleotides match TRBD1. This CDR3 has 15 amino acids. Germline trimming cut 5 bases from V and 7 bases from J; bases unmatched to any gene: 11. Germline V gene sequence: CDR1 SGHVS, CDR2 FQNEAQ. The CDR3 spells CASSPGRGLGQPQHF. The DNA for the CDR3 is TGTGCCAGCAGCCCCGGGAGGGGGCTCGGACAGCCCCAGCATTTT. The full variable domain, rest sourced from reference TRBV7-8 and TRBJ1-5, is GAGVSQSPRYKVAKRGQDVALRCDPISGHVSLFWYQQALGQGPEFLTYFQNEAQLDKSGLPSDRFFAERPEGSVSTLKIQRTQQEDSAVYLCASSPGRGLGQPQHFGDGTRLSIL.

The chain uses TRBV19 and TRBJ1-1, with 7 bases lining up with TRBD1. V dropped 5 bases and J dropped 3; count of bases not matched to a gene: 12. The CDR3 consists of 16 residues. Germline-derived CDR1 and CDR2 are LNHDA and SQIVND (reference sequence). CDR3 bases: TGTGCCAGTAGTCTCTACGACAGGGCCGAGTACACTGAAGCTTTCTTT. Translating it yields CASSLYDRAEYTEAFF.

The rearrangement uses TRBV5-1 and TRBJ1-2; D ambiguous. Trimming pared 0 bases from V and 4 bases from J, leaving 13 bases between. Germline loops: CDR1 SGHRS, CDR2 YFSETQ. There are 15 residues in the CDR3. The CDR3: CASSLGAGESYGYTF. CDR3 nucleotides: TGCGCCAGCAGCTTGGGCGCCGGGGAGAGCTATGGCTACACCTTC.

In its sample, this clone was seen a few times. The rearrangement uses TRBV7-8 and TRBJ2-5, with D possibly TRBD2 on 7 matching bases. The germline CDR1 and CDR2 sequences are SGHVS and FQNEAQ. This CDR3 contains 16 residues. Trimming shortened V by 7 bases and J by 1 base, and 19 bases separated the two germline ends. CDR3 amino acids: CASTQGGGAGQETQYF. In DNA, the CDR3 is TGTGCCAGCACACAAGGTGGGGGGGCCGGCCAAGAGACCCAGTACTTC.

The J gene is TRBJ1-1, the V gene TRBV6-5, with 9 bases identical to TRBD1. CDR3 length equals 14 residues. V lost 10 bases and J lost 5; bases outside the gene matches: 11. Germline-derived CDR1 and CDR2 are MNHEY and SVGAGI. The CDR3 region is CAIYAGTGRTEAFF. CDR3 bases: TGTGCCATCTACGCCGGGACAGGGAGGACTGAAGCTTTCTTT.

CDR3 residues: CASSSRVAGGQETQYF. The CDR3 DNA reads TGTGCCAGCAGCTCCCGGGTAGCGGGGGGTCAAGAGACCCAGTACTTC. V usage is TRBV7-6 and J usage is TRBJ2-5; TRBD2 agrees at 10 bases. Looked up from germline, CDR1 is SGHVS and CDR2 is FNYEAQ. The V and J ends lost 4 bases and 2 bases, in that order; junction bases with no gene match: 7. This CDR3 contains 16 residues.

The chain recombines TRBV6-1 with TRBJ2-2; D remains ambiguous. V was cut by 2 bases and J by 6 bases, with 13 bases left in between. The germline CDR1 and CDR2 sequences are MNHNS and SASEGT. The CDR3 is 15 amino acids. CDR3: CASSEKNGHPGELFF. The CDR3 DNA reads as TGTGCCAGCAGTGAAAAGAACGGTCATCCCGGGGAGCTGTTTTTT.

The V gene is TRBV27, the J gene TRBJ2-5; 14 bases are a match to TRBD2. The CDR3 covers 17 residues. The V and J ends lost 5 bases and 2 bases, in that order; junction bases with no gene match: 7. Germline loops: CDR1 MNHEY, CDR2 SMNVEV (reference sequence). CDR3 in DNA: TGTGCCAGCAGTGCGACTAGCGGGGGGGCCGGACAAGAGACCCAGTACTTC. Translation: CASSATSGGAGQETQYF.

The genes are TRBV11-1 and TRBJ2-7; D may be TRBD1 (6 bases). The CDR3 sequence is 14 residues long. Germline V lookup: CDR1 SGHAT, CDR2 FQDESV (reference sequence). V lost 2 bases and J lost 3, with 11 bases in between. This chain's CDR3 is CASSLLQGNYEQYF. The CDR3 nucleotides read TGTGCCAGCAGCTTATTGCAGGGGAACTACGAGCAGTACTTC.

The CDR3 bases are TGTGCCAGCAGCCCTGGGGGAGGGATCGGGGAGCTGTTTTTT. The encoded protein is CASSPGGGIGELFF. This sequence joins TRBV2 and TRBJ2-2, with 7 bases matching TRBD2. The CDR3 loop spans 14 amino acids. J was trimmed by 7 bases and V by 6 bases; bases with no gene match: 8. Germline lookup yields CDR1 SNHLY and CDR2 FYNNEI.

The chain recombines TRBV7-3 with TRBJ2-2; D uncertain. The CDR3 spans 15 residues. Trimming took 0 bases from V and 4 from J, leaving 9 bases between them. Germline V gives CDR1 SGHTA, CDR2 FQGTGA. CDR3 loop: CASSLTHSITGELFF. The CDR3 nucleotides read TGTGCCAGCAGCTTAACGCACAGCATCACCGGGGAGCTGTTTTTT.

The chain carries TRBV5-1 and TRBJ2-3, with a tentative D call TRBD2 (7 bases). Trimming removed 7 bases at V and 0 bases at J, with 18 bases between. Germline V gene data show CDR1 as SGHRS and CDR2 as YFSETQ. This CDR3 region has 16 residues. CDR3 region: CASQGTGGSSTDTQYF. The CDR3 DNA is TGCGCCAGCCAAGGGACGGGGGGCTCTAGCACAGATACGCAGTATTTT.

This clone showed up just once. The CDR3 reads CASSLRQAAYEQYF. In DNA, the CDR3 is TGTGCCAGCAGCCTACGACAGGCGGCGTACGAGCAGTACTTC. The chain employs TRBV7-8 and TRBJ2-7, with D maybe TRBD1 (6 bases). Deletions cut 5 bases from V and 4 bases from J, with 15 bases between. Germline V gives CDR1 SGHVS, CDR2 FQNEAQ. The CDR3 contains 14 residues.

The genes are TRBV27 and TRBJ1-1; D gene uncertain. This CDR3 has 16 amino acids. Germline values: CDR1 MNHEY, CDR2 SMNVEV (reference sequence). Trimming removed 0 bases from V and 4 bases from J, with 15 bases in between. Here the CDR3 DNA reads TGTGCCAGCAGTTTATCGGGTCAAACGGGAGCCACTGAAGCTTTCTTT. Protein product: CASSLSGQTGATEAFF.

The rearrangement joins TRBV18 to TRBJ1-5; 8 bases line up with TRBD1. Trimming took 2 bases from V and 6 from J; bases not matched to a gene: 9. This CDR3 comprises 16 residues. The germline CDR1 and CDR2 sequences are KGHSH and LQKENI. In nucleotides, the CDR3 is TGTGCCAGCTCACCAGCGACAGGGGCTCTCAGTCAGCCCCAGCATTTT. Its translation is CASSPATGALSQPQHF.

The CDR3 is CASSAGESNQPQHF. CDR3 sequence (DNA): TGTGCCAGCAGTGCAGGGGAAAGCAATCAGCCCCAGCATTTT. V gene TRBV27 combines with J gene TRBJ1-5; maybe TRBD1 (6 bases). V lost 5 bases and J lost 1, with 9 bases in between. CDR1 is MNHEY and CDR2 is SMNVEV in the germline V gene (reference sequence). CDR3 length: 14 amino acids.

The rearrangement joins TRBV7-9 to TRBJ2-7; 7 nucleotides align to TRBD1. V shed 2 bases and J 1 base; nucleotides not matched to a gene: 5. From germline, CDR1 is SEHNR and CDR2 FQNEAQ (reference sequence). The CDR3 consists of 15 residues. CDR3: CASSLRQGVSYEQYF. In nucleotides, the CDR3 is TGTGCCAGCAGCTTACGGCAGGGGGTGTCCTACGAGCAGTACTTC.

J is TRBJ2-1 and V is TRBV28, with D possibly being TRBD1 (6 bases). This CDR3 comprises 12 residues. From germline, CDR1 is MDHEN and CDR2 SYDVKM. Between the trimmed V and J ends, which lost 4 bases and 8 bases, there was a span of 9 bases. The CDR3 loop is CASSSRQDEQFF. The CDR3 nucleotides are TGTGCCAGCAGTTCCCGACAGGATGAGCAGTTCTTC.

DNA for the CDR3: TGCGCCAGCAGCCGGACAGGGTCCTTACAAGAGACCCAGTACTTC. Amino acid sequence: CASSRTGSLQETQYF. V is TRBV5-1 and J is TRBJ2-5; 8 bases align to TRBD1. Losses at the gene ends were 4 bases for V and 2 bases for J; bases not matched to a gene: 7. From germline, CDR1 is SGHRS and CDR2 YFSETQ. The CDR3 totals 15 residues.

The chain links TRBV19 to TRBJ2-1; TRBD2 might be the D (6 bases). CDR3 length equals 13 residues. The germline V gene has CDR1 LNHDA and CDR2 SQIVND (reference sequence). Trimming removed 4 bases from V and 9 bases from J, with 13 bases in between. CDR3: CASSNPLGGEQFF. The CDR3 coding sequence is TGTGCCAGTAGTAATCCCTTGGGGGGTGAGCAGTTCTTC.

The chain joins TRBV6-6 to TRBJ2-3; tentative D call: TRBD2 (6 bases). Germline CDR1 reads MNHNY; CDR2 reads SVGAGI (reference sequence). Trimming pared 5 bases from V and 0 bases from J, leaving 9 bases between. This CDR3 is 14 amino acids long. The DNA for the CDR3 is TGTGCCAGCAGTGGCGGGGCCAGCACAGATACGCAGTATTTT. Translation: CASSGGASTDTQYF.

The gene calls are TRBV2 and TRBJ1-2; D not certain. The V gene's germline CDR1 is SNHLY and CDR2 FYNNEI. This CDR3 is built from 14 residues. The V end was cut by 3 bases, the J end by 3 bases, with 11 bases between. The CDR3 nucleotides are TGTGCCAGCAGTGATTTCGGGTCTGACTATGGCTACACCTTC. This sequence encodes CASSDFGSDYGYTF.